This T cell receptor beta chain was recorded in a study of T cell repertoires in cytomegalovirus infection (dated by TCRdb to between 2017 and 2020). Looking at the study overall: The peptide stimulations were aimed at well-studied HLA-B-restricted epitopes as well as recently identified HLA-C-restricted CMV epitopes, whose presentation resists viral immunomodulation. The HLA type of each donor mattered for the analysis, because public TCR beta signatures pointed to carriage of CMV infection along with the matching HLA type.

A remark on this clonotype: This receptor's antigen is unknown. No much larger clone exists at a distance of one base, and base qualities are not known.

Relative to germline, V is 4 bases shorter and J is 0 bases shorter, with 16 bases between their ends. Sequences SGHTA (CDR1) and FQGNSA (CDR2) are obtained from the germline V gene. The CDR3, from cysteine to phenylalanine, totals 16 residues. Of the read, only the CDR3 DNA is kept; its 48 bases are in frame from base 1. The data were produced on an Illumina HiSeq 1500. Using fastp at Q25 and MiXCR, TCRdb reprocessed the public reads and kept productive beta chains. CDR3 protein sequences are deduplicated, and each keeps its most common genes and DNA. Within this sample are tens of thousands of distinct CDR3 sequences, with 20% to 25% of them counted one time only. Together, the top ten hold around 70% of the sample. Overall results and qualifications from the work: The ex vivo response was dominated by HLA-C-restricted CMV-specific TCR beta clonotypes, which also provided the single most frequent clonotype in two of eight donors. Carriers of CMV infection plus the relevant HLA type were discriminated by the cumulative frequency of public TCR beta family members in the study cohort and in an independent 352-donor cohort.

The sample's treatment or condition label, in plain terms: in vitro stimulation with specific CMV peptide epitopes to enrich CMV-specific T cells. The TCR originated in a human donor in good health (CMV status not recorded). Some clones in this sample may be carry-over from other donors' samples. Sample: CD8+ T cells from cultured PBMCs, taken from culture after CMV antigen stimulation. The V and J segments used are TRBV7-2 and TRBJ2-7; no D segment can be confidently identified. The CDR3 in this case is CASSSTLRPTSYEQYF. The DNA is as follows: TGTGCCAGCAGCTCGACGCTGCGACCGACCTCCTACGAGCAGTACTTC.